These T cell receptor beta chains were read from a single sample in a study of blood T cell repertoires in COVID-19. The method was immunoSEQ multiplex PCR; TCRdb's version includes in-frame clones alone and lacks a portion of them. This table has about 70,000 clones, approximately 83% appearing once. Sequences were obtained from peripheral blood. The receptors shown here come from a man aged 25 to 45 with COVID-19, enrolled during active disease. The CDR3 runs from the conserved cysteine through the conserved F or W. D genes are given only for firm matches. Size is omitted from some rows. Given values are once, few, many or a class for expanded clones.

size: NA; D: TRBD1; J: TRBJ2-3; V: TRBV9; CDR3: CASSVDRGPPDTQYF; DNA: TGTGCCAGCAGCGTAGACAGGGGGCCGCCAGATACGCAGTATTTT
size: NA; D: NA; J: TRBJ2-5; V: TRBV28; CDR3: CASSPRHREQETQYF; DNA: TGTGCCAGCAGTCCACGACACAGGGAACAAGAGACCCAGTACTTC
size: NA; D: TRBD1; J: TRBJ2-4; V: TRBV28; CDR3: CASSLWGTGVAKNIQYF; DNA: TGTGCCAGCAGTTTATGGGGGACAGGGGTAGCGAAAAACATTCAGTACTTC
size: NA; D: NA; J: TRBJ2-7; V: TRBV10-1; CDR3: CASSAGTSWTYEQYF; DNA: TGCGCCAGCAGTGCCGGGACAAGCTGGACCTACGAGCAGTACTTC
size: NA; D: TRBD2; J: TRBJ2-7; V: TRBV28; CDR3: CASSWGGGMNYEQYF; DNA: TGTGCCAGCAGTTGGGGGGGAGGAATGAACTACGAGCAGTACTTC
size: once; D: NA; J: TRBJ2-1; V: TRBV18; CDR3: CASSPKRVHNEQFF; DNA: TGTGCCAGCTCACCTAAGCGGGTTCACAATGAGCAGTTCTTC
size: NA; D: TRBD2; J: TRBJ2-5; V: TRBV7-7; CDR3: CASSYGTSGIGETQYF; DNA: TGTGCTAGCAGCTACGGGACTAGCGGGATTGGGGAGACCCAGTACTTC
size: few; D: TRBD2; J: TRBJ2-5; V: TRBV20-1; CDR3: CSASASGIQETQYF; DNA: TGCAGTGCTAGTGCTAGCGGGATACAAGAGACCCAGTACTTC
size: NA; D: NA; J: TRBJ1-1; V: TRBV7-8; CDR3: CASSKSGKGIEAFF; DNA: TGTGCCAGCAGCAAAAGCGGCAAAGGGATTGAAGCTTTCTTT
size: NA; D: NA; J: TRBJ2-1; V: TRBV25-1; CDR3: CASSVQQPNYNEQFF; DNA: TGTGCCAGCAGTGTGCAACAACCCAACTACAATGAGCAGTTCTTC
size: once; D: NA; J: TRBJ1-2; V: TRBV7-2; CDR3: CASSHGTGRDGYTF; DNA: TGTGCCAGCAGCCACGGCACGGGAAGGGATGGCTACACCTTC
size: NA; D: NA; J: TRBJ1-1; V: TRBV5-6; CDR3: CASSFLGGEAVTEAFF; DNA: TGTGCCAGCAGCTTTCTCGGAGGGGAGGCGGTCACTGAAGCTTTCTTT
size: NA; D: NA; J: TRBJ1-1; V: TRBV6-2/TRBV6-3; CDR3: CASSYRRNTEAFF; DNA: TGTGCCAGCAGTTATCGTCGGAACACTGAAGCTTTCTTT
size: NA; D: NA; J: TRBJ1-3; V: TRBV4-1; CDR3: CASSQGRQSSGNTIYF; DNA: TGCGCCAGCAGCCAAGGCAGACAGAGCTCTGGAAACACCATATATTTT
size: NA; D: NA; J: TRBJ1-3; V: TRBV30; CDR3: CAWSLGDIGNTIYF; DNA: TGTGCCTGGAGTTTGGGCGATATTGGAAACACCATATATTTT
size: NA; D: TRBD1; J: TRBJ2-5; V: TRBV5-4; CDR3: CASRHWDSKETQYF; DNA: TGTGCCAGCAGACATTGGGACAGCAAGGAGACCCAGTACTTC
size: NA; D: TRBD2; J: TRBJ2-7; V: TRBV7-2; CDR3: CASTLLLAGPWEQYF; DNA: TGTGCCAGCACCCTACTACTAGCGGGTCCTTGGGAGCAGTACTTC
size: NA; D: NA; J: TRBJ2-5; V: TRBV3-1/TRBV3-2; CDR3: CASSQGTPQETQYF; DNA: TGTGCCAGCAGCCAAGGGACACCACAAGAGACCCAGTACTTC
size: NA; D: TRBD1; J: TRBJ2-3; V: TRBV27; CDR3: CASGQGVDTQYF; DNA: TGTGCCAGTGGACAGGGAGTAGATACGCAGTATTTT
size: NA; D: NA; J: TRBJ1-3; V: TRBV24-1; CDR3: CATSNSGNTIYF; DNA: TGTGCCACCAGCAACTCTGGAAACACCATATATTTT
size: NA; D: TRBD1; J: TRBJ1-2; V: TRBV12-5; CDR3: CASGLGYGVRQGGYGYTF; DNA: TGTGCTAGTGGTTTGGGGTACGGAGTTAGACAGGGCGGCTATGGCTACACCTTC
size: NA; D: NA; J: TRBJ1-1; V: TRBV18; CDR3: CASSPPYRNTEAFF; DNA: TGTGCCAGCTCACCACCGTATCGGAACACTGAAGCTTTCTTT
size: NA; D: TRBD1; J: TRBJ1-1; V: TRBV9; CDR3: CASSVVAGGQTEAFF; DNA: TGTGCCAGCAGCGTAGTTGCAGGGGGACAGACTGAAGCTTTCTTT
size: once; D: TRBD2; J: TRBJ2-6; V: TRBV10-3; CDR3: CATVAGLTTYSGANVLTF; DNA: TGTGCCACCGTAGCGGGCCTAACCACCTACTCTGGGGCCAACGTCCTGACTTTC
size: NA; D: NA; J: TRBJ2-3; V: TRBV2; CDR3: CASNSGGADTQYF; DNA: TGTGCCAGCAATTCGGGGGGCGCAGATACGCAGTATTTT
size: NA; D: TRBD2; J: TRBJ2-1; V: TRBV11-3; CDR3: CASSTGGSEQFF; DNA: TGTGCCAGCAGCACCGGGGGGTCGGAGCAGTTCTTC
size: NA; D: NA; J: TRBJ2-1; V: TRBV28; CDR3: CASSLGGPSSYNEQFF; DNA: TGTGCCAGCAGTTTGGGGGGGCCCAGCTCCTACAATGAGCAGTTCTTC
size: NA; D: NA; J: TRBJ2-2; V: TRBV11-3; CDR3: CASSSVGTNTGELFF; DNA: TGTGCCAGCAGCTCCGTCGGGACGAACACCGGGGAGCTGTTTTTT
size: NA; D: NA; J: TRBJ2-1; V: TRBV19; CDR3: CASSMVGLTYNEQFF; DNA: TGTGCCAGTAGTATGGTAGGACTCACCTACAATGAGCAGTTCTTC
size: NA; D: TRBD2; J: TRBJ2-7; V: TRBV3-1/TRBV3-2; CDR3: CASSHLAGRTYEQYF; DNA: TGTGCCAGCAGCCATTTAGCGGGAAGAACCTACGAGCAGTACTTC
size: NA; D: NA; J: TRBJ2-1; V: TRBV5-8; CDR3: CASSLGAFYNEQFF; DNA: TGTGCCAGCAGCTTGGGGGCCTTCTACAATGAGCAGTTCTTC
size: NA; D: NA; J: TRBJ1-2; V: TRBV28; CDR3: CASSLGSAGTLLGYTF; DNA: TGTGCCAGCAGTTTAGGGAGCGCAGGTACCCTCCTTGGCTACACCTTC
size: NA; D: NA; J: TRBJ1-3; V: TRBV7-9; CDR3: CASSLAGDISSGNTIYF; DNA: TGTGCCAGCAGCTTAGCCGGAGATATTAGCTCTGGAAACACCATATATTTT
size: NA; D: NA; J: TRBJ1-3; V: TRBV3-1/TRBV3-2; CDR3: CASSQRGGVSGNTIYF; DNA: TGTGCCAGCAGCCAAAGGGGGGGGGTCTCTGGAAACACCATATATTTT
size: once; D: NA; J: TRBJ1-2; V: TRBV10-3; CDR3: CAISESTQGLGGYTF; DNA: TGTGCCATCAGTGAGTCGACTCAGGGGCTCGGCGGCTACACCTTC
size: NA; D: TRBD1; J: TRBJ2-3; V: TRBV5-1; CDR3: CASSRQGAVADTQYF; DNA: TGCGCCAGCAGCCGGCAGGGGGCAGTGGCAGATACGCAGTATTTT
size: NA; D: TRBD1; J: TRBJ2-7; V: TRBV5-4; CDR3: CASSTDRVKNEQYF; DNA: TGTGCCAGCAGCACGGACAGGGTGAAGAACGAGCAGTACTTC
size: NA; D: TRBD1; J: TRBJ2-5; V: TRBV12-3/TRBV12-4; CDR3: CASRADRAETQYF; DNA: TGTGCCAGCAGAGCCGACAGGGCGGAGACCCAGTACTTC
size: NA; D: NA; J: TRBJ2-1; V: TRBV19; CDR3: CASTQTGDSYNEQFF; DNA: TGTGCCAGTACACAAACAGGCGACTCCTACAATGAGCAGTTCTTC
size: NA; D: NA; J: TRBJ2-3; V: TRBV11-2; CDR3: CASSRDSGDTQYF; DNA: TGTGCCAGCAGCCGGGACTCCGGAGATACGCAGTATTTT
size: once; D: NA; J: TRBJ1-5; V: TRBV24-1; CDR3: CATSDRGYGNQPQHF; DNA: TGTGCCACCAGTGACCGAGGGTACGGCAATCAGCCCCAGCATTTT
size: NA; D: TRBD2; J: TRBJ2-5; V: TRBV6-5; CDR3: CASRAGQRELETQYF; DNA: TGTGCCAGCAGGGCCGGTCAGCGGGAGTTGGAGACCCAGTACTTC
size: NA; D: NA; J: TRBJ2-7; V: TRBV5-5; CDR3: CASSLVRQGGYEQYF; DNA: TGTGCCAGCAGCTTGGTCCGGCAGGGTGGGTACGAGCAGTACTTC
size: NA; D: NA; J: TRBJ1-2; V: TRBV2; CDR3: CASSEDRFNYGYTF; DNA: TGTGCCAGCAGCGAAGACAGATTTAACTATGGCTACACCTTC
size: NA; D: TRBD1; J: TRBJ1-5; V: TRBV27; CDR3: CASSLYRGRHDQPQHF; DNA: TGTGCCAGCAGTTTATACAGGGGGAGGCATGATCAGCCCCAGCATTTT
size: NA; D: TRBD1; J: TRBJ1-1; V: TRBV18; CDR3: CASSPQGANRGTEAFF; DNA: TGTGCCAGCTCACCACAGGGGGCAAATCGGGGCACTGAAGCTTTCTTT
size: once; D: NA; J: TRBJ2-5; V: TRBV3-1/TRBV3-2; CDR3: CASSQGGVAVETQYF; DNA: TGTGCCAGCAGCCAAGGGGGGGTAGCAGTAGAGACCCAGTACTTC
size: NA; D: NA; J: TRBJ1-5; V: TRBV19; CDR3: CASTSKANQPQHF; DNA: TGTGCCAGTACCTCGAAAGCAAATCAGCCCCAGCATTTT
size: NA; D: NA; J: TRBJ1-6; V: TRBV9; CDR3: CASSVATGMTNSPLHF; DNA: TGTGCCAGCAGCGTAGCAACAGGGATGACTAATTCACCCCTCCACTTT
size: NA; D: NA; J: TRBJ2-3; V: TRBV5-4; CDR3: CASSPAGMFTDTQYF; DNA: TGTGCCAGCAGCCCGGCGGGGATGTTCACAGATACGCAGTATTTT